The clone carrying this TCR beta chain has only a few counts. Measured with immunoSEQ multiplex PCR; TCRdb has only the in-frame clones, and not every one. The table has 250,000 or so clones, approximately 92% seen once. CDR3 length: 12 residues. The V gene's germline CDR1 is SGHAT and CDR2 FQNNGV. V lost 1 base and J 9 bases, leaving 10 bases between the germline ends. The sample comes from a study of blood T cell repertoires in COVID-19. Overall study: COVID-19 samples from acute and convalescent phases originated in the United States, Italy and Spain.

Sequencing input: peripheral blood. This receptor was taken from a woman aged 40 to 50 who had recovered from COVID-19. J is TRBJ2-7 and V is TRBV11-2; D is ambiguous. The CDR3 nucleotides read TGTGCCAGCAGCTTAGGTAGTGGTCGGCAGTACTTC. Translation: CASSLGSGRQYF.